This T cell receptor beta chain derives from a study of blood T cell repertoires in COVID-19. Turning to the study itself: Acute and convalescent COVID-19 samples came from the United States, Italy and Spain. T cells, B-cell-depleted T cells, or PBMCs supplied cDNA or gDNA.

Methods used by the authors: Amplification of reference gene primers was used by the study to estimate nucleated cell counts. Repertoires were generated with immunoSEQ multiplex PCR, while TCRdb's copy carries only in-frame clones and drops some. V, J and clone size reflect that table, while D and trimming were determined from the DNA. The table shows 200,000 to 250,000 clones, with roughly 87% occurring only once. V lost 7 bases, J lost 1 base, and 12 bases stayed unmatched. The germline V gene encodes CDR1 SQVTM and CDR2 ANQGSEA. This CDR3 contains 17 residues. This rearrangement joins TRBV29-1 to TRBJ2-3; 12 bases are a match to TRBD2. The source of this sequence is a man aged 18 to 29 with active or convalescent COVID-19. The specimen was peripheral blood. The CDR3: CSARLAGENRGTDTQYF. The CDR3 DNA is TGCAGCGCTAGACTAGCGGGAGAGAACCGGGGCACAGATACGCAGTATTTT.